One sample yielded the 21 T cell receptor beta chains listed below, sequenced in a study of blood T cells in healthy people across ages (dated by TCRdb to about 2015). The library was prepared using 5' RACE. Sequencer: Illumina HiSeq 2500. A second about 7 to 12 cycle PCR used a sample-barcoded 5' primer and a J-beta primer mix. TCRdb redid the processing of the public reads, applying fastp at Q25 and MiXCR, and retained in-frame beta chains. Records with the same CDR3 protein are collapsed into one entry carrying the most frequent genes and DNA. Counted in this sample were 600,000 to 650,000 distinct CDR3 sequences; approximately 59% of them appeared once. 30% to 40% of the sample is in the top ten clones. Sequencing used blood. These receptors all stem from a man in his sixties in good health.

This clonotype was recorded at least ten times. V and J are TRBV10-3 and TRBJ2-7, with TRBD1 as a possible D gene (6 bases). The germline V and J ends were trimmed by 5 bases and 5 bases, with 10 bases remaining between them. This CDR3 is 12 amino acids long. Germline V gene lookup returns CDR1 ENHRY and CDR2 SYGVKD. The CDR3 reads CAISKQGNEQYF. DNA of the CDR3: TGTGCCATCAGTAAACAGGGAAACGAGCAGTACTTC.

This clonotype was found once. The J gene is TRBJ1-2, the V gene TRBV29-1; TRBD1 matches 9 bases. From germline, CDR1 is SQVTM and CDR2 ANQGSEA. Unmatched junction bases numbered 9, after V lost 6 bases and J lost 7 bases. The CDR3 loop spans 13 amino acids. The DNA for the CDR3 is TGCAGCGTGGTGGGGACAGGGAATGGTGGCTACACCTTC. It specifies CSVVGTGNGGYTF.

The chain carries TRBV20-1 and TRBJ2-5; 7 positions match TRBD1. CDR3 length: 12 amino acids. J gave up 5 bases and V 4 bases, and 4 bases lay outside the gene matches. Germline CDR1 is DFQATT and CDR2 is SNEGSKA (reference sequence). CDR3 amino acids: CSAMGQWETQYF. As DNA, the CDR3 is TGCAGTGCTATGGGACAGTGGGAGACCCAGTACTTC.

The chain recombines TRBV7-6 with TRBJ1-2; the match to TRBD1 covers 9 bases. J was trimmed by 8 bases and V by 6 bases; bases with no gene match: 7. The CDR3 consists of 13 residues. Germline V gives CDR1 SGHVS, CDR2 FNYEAQ. The DNA for the CDR3 is TGTGCCAGCAGACCCACAGGGGGCGACGGCTACACCTTC. This sequence encodes CASRPTGGDGYTF.

The J gene is TRBJ2-2, the V gene TRBV9, with TRBD2 matching 15 bases. CDR1 is SGDLS, CDR2 YYNGEE, per germline. This CDR3 is 17 amino acids long. V shed 3 bases, J shed 7 bases, and the junction held 7 bases outside the gene matches. The CDR3 loop reads CASSARTSGGAGGELFF. CDR3 coding DNA: TGTGCCAGCAGCGCCAGGACTAGCGGGGGGGCCGGCGGGGAGCTGTTTTTT.

This chain links TRBV15 with TRBJ1-6; D remains unclear. V was shortened by 5 bases and J by 9 bases, with 11 bases between the two germline ends. Germline-derived CDR1 and CDR2 are LNHNV and YYDKDF (reference sequence). The length of the CDR3 is 13 residues. The CDR3 protein is CATSQLAGSPLHF. Written as DNA, the CDR3 is TGTGCCACCAGCCAATTGGCCGGTTCACCCCTCCACTTT. The full variable domain, its missing parts supplied by reference TRBV15 and TRBJ1-6, is DAMVIQNPRYQVTQFGKPVTLSCSQTLNHNVMYWYQQKSSQAPKLLFHYYDKDFNNEADTPDNFQSRRPNTSFCFLDIRSPGLGDTAMYLCATSQLAGSPLHFGNGTRLTVT.

This clonotype appeared a few times. The CDR3 sequence is CSARDPLDPNYGYTF. In nucleotides, the CDR3 is TGCAGTGCTAGAGATCCGCTAGACCCTAACTATGGCTACACCTTC. The chain recombines TRBV20-1 with TRBJ1-2, with unresolved D. The CDR3 sequence is 15 residues long. Looked up from germline, CDR1 is DFQATT and CDR2 is SNEGSKA (reference sequence). Trimming pared 0 bases from V and 0 bases from J, leaving 11 bases between.

This clonotype was seen a few times. V and J are TRBV3-1 and TRBJ2-7; 12 bases agree with TRBD1. This CDR3 has 16 amino acids. J lost 7 bases, V lost 0 bases, and 7 bases had no gene match. The germline CDR1 and CDR2 sequences are LGHDT and YNNKEL (reference sequence). The CDR3 here is CASSQEPGTGGREQYF. CDR3 DNA sequence: TGTGCCAGCAGCCAAGAGCCCGGGACAGGGGGCCGGGAGCAGTACTTC.

In its sample, this clonotype was seen many times. This rearrangement joins TRBV27 to TRBJ2-3; TRBD2 might be the D (7 bases). V shed 0 bases and J shed 4 bases, with 17 bases lying between them. The CDR3 is 17 amino acids. Germline CDR1 MNHEY, CDR2 SMNVEV (reference sequence). The CDR3 sequence: CASSLSDNGGPSDTQYF. The CDR3 nucleotides are TGTGCCAGCAGTTTATCTGACAACGGGGGGCCATCAGATACGCAGTATTTT.

This clonotype has more than one count but fewer than ten. This chain links TRBV27 with TRBJ2-7; TRBD2 might be the D (5 bases). Germline V gene sequence: CDR1 MNHEY, CDR2 SMNVEV (reference sequence). The CDR3 runs to 15 residues. Trimming shortened V by 2 bases and J by 1 base, and 12 bases separated the two germline ends. The CDR3 coding sequence is TGTGCCAGCAGTTTAGCGGGCCCCCGGTCCTACGAGCAGTACTTC. It encodes CASSLAGPRSYEQYF.

The chain joins TRBV5-1 to TRBJ1-4; D not certain. This CDR3 contains 16 residues. Germline values: CDR1 SGHRS, CDR2 YFSETQ. Trimming pared 0 bases from V and 0 bases from J, leaving 9 bases between. The chain's CDR3 is CASSLAADATNEKLFF. The CDR3 region has the DNA TGCGCCAGCAGCTTGGCCGCAGACGCAACTAATGAAAAACTGTTTTTT.

The CDR3 DNA follows: TGTGCCAGCAGTTACTCTCCCCAGGGGGCGATCTACAATGAGCAGTTCTTC. Translation gives CASSYSPQGAIYNEQFF. The rearrangement uses TRBV6-2 or TRBV6-3 and TRBJ2-1, with 8 bases lining up with TRBD1. This CDR3 has 17 amino acids. V shed 0 bases, J shed 3 bases, and the junction held 7 bases outside the gene matches. In germline, CDR1 is MNHEY, CDR2 SVGEGT.

The chain combines TRBV27 with TRBJ1-4; D ambiguous. CDR1 MNHEY and CDR2 SMNVEV come from the germline V gene (reference sequence). Trimming took 2 bases from V and 8 from J, leaving 18 bases between them. The CDR3 covers 16 residues. CDR3 amino acids: CASSLKGWGVGEKLFF. CDR3 nucleotides: TGTGCCAGCAGTTTAAAGGGCTGGGGTGTTGGCGAAAAACTGTTTTTT.

V usage is TRBV2 and J usage is TRBJ1-2, with D unresolved. V lost 10 bases, J lost 3 bases, and 12 bases lay in between. This CDR3 has 12 amino acids. CDR1 and CDR2 (germline): SNHLY, FYNNEI. This CDR3 is CATQAEDYGYTF. Here the CDR3 DNA reads TGTGCCACCCAGGCCGAGGACTATGGCTACACCTTC.

The chain combines TRBV20-1 with TRBJ1-6; TRBD1 aligns across 7 bases. V lost 3 bases, J lost 1 base, and 6 bases stayed unmatched. The V gene's germline CDR1 is DFQATT and CDR2 SNEGSKA (reference sequence). The CDR3 covers 16 residues. The CDR3 reads CSARGQGGSYNSPLHF. The CDR3 DNA reads TGCAGTGCTAGGGGCCAGGGGGGTTCCTATAATTCACCCCTCCACTTT.

This clonotype was seen a few times. V is TRBV15 and J is TRBJ2-3; TRBD2 aligns across 8 bases. The CDR3 is 17 residues long. Germline trimming cut 1 base from V and 1 base from J; bases unmatched to any gene: 7. CDR1 is LNHNV, CDR2 YYDKDF, per germline (reference sequence). The chain's CDR3 is CATSRGPAGARTDTQYF. The CDR3, as DNA: TGTGCCACCAGCAGAGGCCCAGCGGGGGCACGCACAGATACGCAGTATTTT.

At least ten counts were recorded for this clonotype. The chain has TRBV6-1 and TRBJ2-6, with a tentative D call TRBD1 (5 bases). The CDR3 is 13 amino acids. Germline lookup yields CDR1 MNHNS and CDR2 SASEGT. The V gene lost 8 bases and the J gene lost 4 bases, with 9 bases spanning the gap. The CDR3 region is CASSGSGANVLTF. CDR3 nucleotide sequence: TGTGCCAGCTCAGGGTCCGGGGCCAACGTCCTGACTTTC.

CDR3 amino acids: CASSQDGSGGAFNKFF. For the CDR3, the DNA is TGTGCCAGCAGCCAAGATGGGAGCGGGGGGGCCTTCAATAAGTTCTTC. The chain uses TRBV4-2 and TRBJ2-1; 10 bases fit TRBD2. The CDR3 covers 16 residues. Trimming at V came to 0 bases and at J to 14 bases, leaving 13 bases not matched to a gene. CDR1 LGHNA and CDR2 YNFKEQ come from the germline V gene.

This rearrangement joins TRBV7-9 to TRBJ2-3; TRBD2 matches at 8 bases. The junction had 12 bases not matched to a gene; V was cut back by 1 base and J by 6 bases. Germline V gene lookup returns CDR1 SEHNR and CDR2 FQNEAQ (reference sequence). The CDR3 runs to 17 residues. The CDR3 DNA reads as TGTGCCAGCAGCTTAGGTCGGGCGGGACTAGTCTCCGATACGCAGTATTTT. Amino acids: CASSLGRAGLVSDTQYF.

In the case of this clonotype: Relative to the germline gene, one junction end is altered; a read error may explain this. The rearrangement links TRBV2 to TRBJ2-1; D is undetermined. The germline V gene encodes CDR1 SNHLY and CDR2 FYNNEI. There are 13 residues in the CDR3. The CDR3 nucleotides read TGTGCCTGCAGTGAAGGGAAGGCCAACGGGCAGTTCTTC. This gives the protein CACSEGKANGQFF.

This clonotype was observed a few times. The rearrangement links TRBV12-3 or TRBV12-4 to TRBJ2-5; 9 nucleotides align to TRBD2. With V trimmed by 4 bases and J by 5 bases, 2 bases remained unmatched. The CDR3 contains 13 residues. CDR3 nucleotides: TGTGCCAGCAGTTCTGGACTAGCGGAGACCCAGTACTTC. Translating it yields CASSSGLAETQYF.